The 28 T cell receptor beta chains in this list originate from one sample, sequenced in a study of blood T cell repertoires in COVID-19. Measured with immunoSEQ multiplex PCR; TCRdb has only the in-frame clones, and not every one. The table includes over 150,000 clones, 80% to 90% detected once. Material: PBMCs or T cells enriched from blood (not recorded which). These receptors all stem from a man aged 50 to 59 who had recovered from COVID-19.

The gene calls are TRBV29-1 and TRBJ2-3, with D possibly TRBD1 on 6 matching bases. The V end lost 4 bases, the J end lost 3 bases, and 20 bases lay between the germline ends. The germline CDR1 and CDR2 sequences are SQVTM and ANQGSEA. The CDR3 spans 16 residues. This chain's CDR3 is CSVGGVQGYRTDTQYF. The CDR3, as DNA: TGCAGCGTTGGGGGTGTACAGGGTTATAGGACAGATACGCAGTATTTT.

The chain's CDR3 is CASRTTPSTDTQYF. The CDR3 coding sequence is TGTGCCAGCAGGACTACTCCGAGCACAGATACGCAGTATTTT. The chain uses TRBV11-2 and TRBJ2-3; the D gene is possibly TRBD2 (5 bases). V was trimmed by 6 bases and J by 0 bases, leaving 10 bases between them. The length of the CDR3 is 14 residues. Germline assignment: CDR1 SGHAT and CDR2 FQNNGV.

The rearrangement joins TRBV5-4 to TRBJ2-2, with TRBD1 matching 8 bases. The CDR3 is 15 amino acids. CDR1 is SGHNT, CDR2 YYREEE, per germline (reference sequence). The V and J ends lost 4 bases and 0 bases, in that order; junction bases with no gene match: 2. This chain's CDR3 is CASSVQGANTGELFF. In DNA, the CDR3 is TGTGCCAGCAGCGTACAGGGGGCGAACACCGGGGAGCTGTTTTTT.

The chain employs TRBV25-1 and TRBJ2-2; D gene ambiguous. V shed 4 bases and J shed 2 bases, with 11 bases lying between them. This CDR3 contains 15 residues. Germline V gives CDR1 MGHDK, CDR2 SYGVNS. In DNA form, the CDR3 reads TGTGCCAGCAGTGCATCCTACCTCAACACCGGGGAGCTGTTTTTT. Its protein is CASSASYLNTGELFF.

The CDR3 sequence: CVRGVPGTDETQYF. As DNA, the CDR3 is TGTGTCCGGGGGGTCCCAGGGACGGATGAGACCCAGTACTTC. The genes are TRBV7-3 and TRBJ2-5; 7 positions agree with TRBD2. The germline V gene encodes CDR1 SGHTA and CDR2 FQGTGA. This CDR3 is built from 14 residues.

The rearrangement links TRBV11-2 to TRBJ2-7; D uncertain. The length of the CDR3 is 15 residues. The germline V gene encodes CDR1 SGHAT and CDR2 FQNNGV. Trimming cost V 3 bases and J 5 bases, with 17 bases left between them. CDR3 sequence reads: CASSFYVDRRDEQYF. The DNA for the CDR3 is TGTGCCAGCAGCTTTTATGTAGACCGTCGGGACGAGCAGTACTTC.

V gene TRBV27 combines with J gene TRBJ2-7; 14 bases line up with TRBD2. There are 16 residues in the CDR3. In germline, CDR1 is MNHEY, CDR2 SMNVEV (reference sequence). The trim removed 5 bases at V and 0 bases at J, leaving 3 bases unmatched. The CDR3 reads CASSRTSGGSSYEQYF. The DNA for the CDR3 is TGTGCCAGCAGTCGGACTAGCGGGGGGTCCTCCTACGAGCAGTACTTC.

This clone was detected a few times. The chain couples TRBV7-2 to TRBJ2-7, with TRBD2 identical over 8 bases. V was pared by 3 bases and J by 1 base, with 5 bases of the junction left unmatched. The CDR3 loop spans 15 amino acids. Germline V gene data show CDR1 as SGHTA and CDR2 as FQGNSA. CDR3 sequence: CASSFFGGASYEQYF. CDR3 coding DNA: TGTGCCAGCAGCTTTTTCGGGGGGGCTTCCTACGAGCAGTACTTC.

The chain is built from TRBV19 and TRBJ2-1, with 8 positions matching TRBD2. CDR1 is LNHDA and CDR2 is SQIVND in the germline V gene (reference sequence). The CDR3 is 14 amino acids. Losses at the gene ends were 1 base for V and 9 bases for J; bases not matched to a gene: 5. CDR3 loop: CASSIAGGNIEQFF. The CDR3 region has the DNA TGTGCCAGTAGTATAGCGGGGGGGAATATTGAGCAGTTCTTC.

This clone was detected a few times. Other DNA sequences in this sample translate to the same CDR3. The chain has TRBV5-1 and TRBJ2-1; the match to TRBD2 covers 11 bases. The ends lost 4 bases at V and 4 bases at J; junction bases unmatched: 1. This CDR3 has 14 residues. Germline V gene data show CDR1 as SGHRS and CDR2 as YFSETQ. The CDR3 coding sequence is TGCGCCAGCAGCCCTAGCGGGGGGTACAATGAGCAGTTCTTC. Protein product: CASSPSGGYNEQFF.

This chain joins TRBV19 and TRBJ2-1; TRBD1 is a possible D gene (6 bases). The length of the CDR3 is 15 residues. Germline CDR1 reads LNHDA; CDR2 reads SQIVND (reference sequence). With 4 bases removed from V and 0 bases from J, the gap between germline ends came to 10 bases. DNA for the CDR3: TGTGCCAGTAGTAAACAGGGTTACTCCTACAATGAGCAGTTCTTC. Encoded protein: CASSKQGYSYNEQFF. The full variable domain, completed using reference TRBV19 and TRBJ2-1, is DGGITQSPKYLFRKEGQNVTLSCEQNLNHDAMYWYRQDPGQGLRLIYYSQIVNDFQKGDIAEGYSVSREKKESFPLTVTSAQKNPTAFYLCASSKQGYSYNEQFFGPGTRLTVL.

The chain is built from TRBV5-1 and TRBJ1-2; 8 positions agree with TRBD1. The V gene end was trimmed by 4 bases and the J gene end by 0 bases; junction bases not matched to a gene: 8. The CDR3 is 16 amino acids. In germline, CDR1 is SGHRS, CDR2 YFSETQ. The CDR3 here is CASSRGTGASNYGYTF. CDR3 DNA sequence: TGCGCCAGCAGCAGAGGGACAGGAGCTTCTAACTATGGCTACACCTTC.

This clone was seen a handful of times. V gene TRBV18 combines with J gene TRBJ2-4; D gene unclear. The germline V and J ends were trimmed by 0 bases and 0 bases, with 9 bases remaining between them. The CDR3 extends over 16 amino acids. Germline CDR1 reads KGHSH; CDR2 reads LQKENI. DNA of the CDR3: TGTGCCAGCTCACCACCGGTAGGCGGAGCCAAAAACATTCAGTACTTC. Its translation: CASSPPVGGAKNIQYF. The full variable domain, rest sourced from reference TRBV18 and TRBJ2-4, is NAGVMQNPRHLVRRRGQEARLRCSPMKGHSHVYWYRQLPEEGLKFMVYLQKENIIDESGMPKERFSAEFPKEGPSILRIQQVVRGDSAAYFCASSPPVGGAKNIQYFGAGTRLSVL.

This clone has ten or more counts. The gene calls are TRBV27 and TRBJ2-1; the match to TRBD1 covers 10 bases. The CDR3 spans 16 residues. Germline CDR1 reads MNHEY; CDR2 reads SMNVEV (reference sequence). J gave up 4 bases and V 3 bases, and 6 bases lay outside the gene matches. The CDR3 region has the DNA TGTGCCAGCAGTTTGAGGACAGGGGGAATTTACAATGAGCAGTTCTTC. Amino acid sequence: CASSLRTGGIYNEQFF.

The rearrangement links TRBV7-2 to TRBJ2-5; unclear D gene. This CDR3 contains 15 residues. Germline CDR1 and CDR2: SGHTA and FQGNSA. V was trimmed by 1 base and J by 1 base, leaving 10 bases between them. The CDR3 nucleotides are TGTGCCAGCAGCTTAGTGGGCATCCTCCAAGAGACCCAGTACTTC. The encoded protein is CASSLVGILQETQYF.

This sequence joins TRBV7-2 and TRBJ2-7; no clear D. The germline gives CDR1 SGHTA, CDR2 FQGNSA. This CDR3 has 12 residues. Trimming pared 1 base from V and 3 bases from J, leaving 4 bases between. Written as DNA, the CDR3 is TGTGCCAGCAGCTTAGATCTCTACGAGCAGTACTTC. It specifies CASSLDLYEQYF.

For this clone: An end of the junction does not agree with germline; a read error may underlie this. The chain joins TRBV19 to TRBJ2-7; 7 positions agree with TRBD2. CDR3 length equals 15 residues. CDR1 and CDR2 from the germline V gene are LNHDA and SQIVND (reference sequence). The DNA of the CDR3 is TGTGCCAGTAGTATAGATTTGGGGGGGTCCTCCGAGCAGTACTTC. This codes for CASSIDLGGSSEQYF.

This clone was counted between two and nine times. The CDR3 nucleotides are TGTGCCAGCCAACCAGGGGGGAACACTGAAGCTTTCTTT. It is translated as CASQPGGNTEAFF. The chain combines TRBV19 with TRBJ1-1, with 7 bases identical to TRBD1. The CDR3 consists of 13 residues. V shed 9 bases, J shed 1 base, and the junction held 5 bases outside the gene matches. The germline V gene encodes CDR1 LNHDA and CDR2 SQIVND (reference sequence).

Comments on this clone: Other DNA sequences from this sample encode an identical CDR3 as well. The chain employs TRBV5-4 and TRBJ1-2, with a possible D match to TRBD1 (5 bases). The CDR3 is 13 amino acids. V gave up 1 base and J gave up 5 bases, with 9 bases separating them. Germline V lookup: CDR1 SGHNT, CDR2 YYREEE (reference sequence). CDR3 nucleotide sequence: TGTGCCAGCAGCTTGACAGGTCCTTATGGCTACACCTTC. Translation gives CASSLTGPYGYTF. Using reference TRBV5-4 and TRBJ1-2 for the parts outside the CDR3, the full variable domain is ETGVTQSPTHLIKTRGQQVTLRCSSQSGHNTVSWYQQALGQGPQFIFQYYREEENGRGNFPPRFSGLQFPNYSSELNVNALELDDSALYLCASSLTGPYGYTFGSGTRLTVV.

V is TRBV9 and J is TRBJ2-7, with 10 nucleotides matching TRBD1. The CDR3 extends over 15 amino acids. The trim removed 4 bases at V and 2 bases at J, leaving 6 bases unmatched. Germline V gives CDR1 SGDLS, CDR2 YYNGEE. CDR3 protein: CASSTTGTGAYEQYF. CDR3 bases: TGTGCCAGCAGCACTACCGGGACAGGGGCCTACGAGCAGTACTTC.

The CDR3 is CASNPGQGSGYTF. The DNA for the CDR3 is TGTGCCAGTAACCCGGGACAGGGAAGTGGATACACCTTC. The gene calls are TRBV19 and TRBJ1-2; TRBD1 agrees at 9 bases. In germline, CDR1 is LNHDA, CDR2 SQIVND (reference sequence). The CDR3 has 13 amino acids. V shed 7 bases, J shed 11 bases, and the junction held 11 bases outside the gene matches. Supplemented by reference TRBV19 and TRBJ1-2, the full variable domain reads DGGITQSPKYLFRKEGQNVTLSCEQNLNHDAMYWYRQDPGQGLRLIYYSQIVNDFQKGDIAEGYSVSREKKESFPLTVTSAQKNPTAFYLCASNPGQGSGYTFGSGTRLTVV.

The rearrangement joins TRBV27 to TRBJ1-5; tentative D call: TRBD1 (6 bases). The V gene lost 6 bases and the J gene lost 2 bases, with 14 bases spanning the gap. CDR1 and CDR2 (germline): MNHEY, SMNVEV (reference sequence). CDR3 length: 15 amino acids. CDR3 amino acids: CASSTIGTRNQPQHF. The CDR3 DNA sequence: TGTGCCAGCAGCACAATTGGGACACGCAATCAGCCCCAGCATTTT.

This clone was detected only a few times. This sequence joins TRBV30 and TRBJ1-2, with 9 bases aligning to TRBD1. The CDR3 is made up of 17 amino acids. Germline V gene lookup returns CDR1 GTSNPN and CDR2 SVGIG (reference sequence). The trim removed 2 bases at V and 2 bases at J, leaving 12 bases unmatched. CDR3 nucleotides: TGTGCCTGGAGTCCGTCGCCCGGGACAGGGACGAACTATGGCTACACCTTC. Protein sequence: CAWSPSPGTGTNYGYTF.

The V and J genes are TRBV7-9 and TRBJ1-3, with D tentatively TRBD1 (5 bases). Germline V gene lookup returns CDR1 SEHNR and CDR2 FQNEAQ (reference sequence). Between the trimmed V and J ends, which lost 3 bases and 4 bases, there was a span of 10 bases. This CDR3 has 14 residues. CDR3 protein: CASSFLGLGNTIYF. CDR3 DNA: TGTGCCAGCAGCTTCCTGGGGCTCGGAAACACCATATATTTT.

This chain joins TRBV6-1 and TRBJ1-5; perhaps TRBD1 as D (6 bases). Trimming took off 2 bases at V and 3 bases at J, with 14 bases between the two ends. Germline V gene lookup returns CDR1 MNHNS and CDR2 SASEGT. The CDR3 runs to 16 residues. The CDR3: CASSEQGGRVNQPQHF. The CDR3 region has the DNA TGTGCCAGCAGTGAACAAGGGGGTCGGGTCAATCAGCCCCAGCATTTT.

The chain uses TRBV6-5 and TRBJ1-6; TRBD1 might be the D (5 bases). V lost 6 bases to trimming and J lost 8 bases, with 17 bases between them. This CDR3 region has 15 residues. Germline V gene sequence: CDR1 MNHEY, CDR2 SVGAGI. CDR3 amino acids: CASRSGTINYSPLHF. The DNA for the CDR3 is TGTGCCAGCAGGTCCGGGACTATAAATTATTCACCCCTCCACTTT.

The chain has TRBV7-9 and TRBJ1-2, with TRBD1 identical over 9 bases. The ends lost 6 bases at V and 7 bases at J; junction bases unmatched: 9. The CDR3 spans 14 residues. Germline assignment: CDR1 SEHNR and CDR2 FQNEAQ (reference sequence). CDR3 residues: CASRVDRGKFGYTF. Here the CDR3 DNA reads TGTGCCAGCAGGGTGGACAGGGGAAAGTTTGGCTACACCTTC.

The rearrangement joins TRBV6-5 to TRBJ2-7, with 10 bases that match TRBD1. Looked up from germline, CDR1 is MNHEY and CDR2 is SVGAGI. V trimming: 3 bases; J trimming: 2 bases; junction bases outside the gene matches: 4. This CDR3 comprises 15 residues. DNA of the CDR3: TGTGCCAGCAGTTATGGCGGACAGGGGGCCTACGAGCAGTACTTC. Protein product: CASSYGGQGAYEQYF.